A selection of T cell receptor beta chains follows, all from one sample in a study of T cell repertoires in ileal Crohn's disease. Sequencing was performed with immunoSEQ multiplex PCR; in TCRdb, only in-frame clones are kept and a portion is missing. The table includes about 15,000 clones, approximately 84% detected once. Sequencing was carried out using ileal tissue. These receptors were obtained from an adult with Crohn's disease. Both conserved end residues are part of each CDR3. Each record gives: CDR3 length, D gene, J gene, V gene, CDR3 protein. A D gene is named only where the DNA matches it firmly.

CDR3 length: 18; D gene: TRBD2; J gene: TRBJ2-4; V gene: TRBV2; CDR3 protein: CASRRGIAGGLAKNIQYF
CDR3 length: 13; D gene: NA; J gene: TRBJ1-2; V gene: TRBV7-2; CDR3 protein: CASSRDRNYGYTF
CDR3 length: 14; D gene: NA; J gene: TRBJ2-7; V gene: TRBV10-2; CDR3 protein: CASSEWDTIYEQYF
CDR3 length: 14; D gene: TRBD2; J gene: TRBJ2-7; V gene: TRBV7-2; CDR3 protein: CASSFVAGAYEQYF
CDR3 length: 14; D gene: NA; J gene: TRBJ1-3; V gene: TRBV4-1; CDR3 protein: CASSQGPAGNTIYF
CDR3 length: 14; D gene: NA; J gene: TRBJ2-3; V gene: TRBV7-2; CDR3 protein: CASSSWEGADTQYF
CDR3 length: 14; D gene: NA; J gene: TRBJ1-1; V gene: TRBV19; CDR3 protein: CASSPNRVGTEAFF
CDR3 length: 13; D gene: NA; J gene: TRBJ1-5; V gene: TRBV19; CDR3 protein: CASSRQSNQPQHF
CDR3 length: 19; D gene: NA; J gene: TRBJ2-5; V gene: TRBV21-1; CDR3 protein: CASSKLGPAGYFLGETQYF
CDR3 length: 16; D gene: NA; J gene: TRBJ2-3; V gene: TRBV4-1; CDR3 protein: CASSQEGGPFTDTQYF
CDR3 length: 16; D gene: NA; J gene: TRBJ2-7; V gene: TRBV5-4; CDR3 protein: CASSLEVGRSSYEQYF
CDR3 length: 12; D gene: NA; J gene: TRBJ2-7; V gene: TRBV28; CDR3 protein: CASSPRIYEQYF
CDR3 length: 16; D gene: TRBD2; J gene: TRBJ2-3; V gene: TRBV28; CDR3 protein: CASSLRASGIPDTQYF
CDR3 length: 17; D gene: NA; J gene: TRBJ1-5; V gene: TRBV4-2; CDR3 protein: CASSQDPGRILDQPQHF
CDR3 length: 13; D gene: NA; J gene: TRBJ2-1; V gene: TRBV19; CDR3 protein: CASSRAEYNEQFF
CDR3 length: 14; D gene: NA; J gene: TRBJ1-1; V gene: TRBV6-6; CDR3 protein: CASRKQGLGTEAFF